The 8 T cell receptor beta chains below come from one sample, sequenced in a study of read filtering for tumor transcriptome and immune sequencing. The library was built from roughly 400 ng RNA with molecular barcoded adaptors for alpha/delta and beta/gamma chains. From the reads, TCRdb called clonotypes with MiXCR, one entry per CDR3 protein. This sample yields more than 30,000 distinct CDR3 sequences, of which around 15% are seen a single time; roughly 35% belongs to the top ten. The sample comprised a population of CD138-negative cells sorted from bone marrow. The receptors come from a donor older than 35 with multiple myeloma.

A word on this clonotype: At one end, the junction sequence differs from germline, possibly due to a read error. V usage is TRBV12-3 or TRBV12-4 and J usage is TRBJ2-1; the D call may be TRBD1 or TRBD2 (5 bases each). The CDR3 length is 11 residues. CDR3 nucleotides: TGTGCCAGCGTGGAGGACAATGAGCAGCTCTTC. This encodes CASVEDNEQLF.

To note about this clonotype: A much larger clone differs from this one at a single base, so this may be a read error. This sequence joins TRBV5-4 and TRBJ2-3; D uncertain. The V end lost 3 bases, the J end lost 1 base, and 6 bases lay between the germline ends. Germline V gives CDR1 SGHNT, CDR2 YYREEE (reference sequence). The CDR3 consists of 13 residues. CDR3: CASSSRGTDTQYF. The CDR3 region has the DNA TGTGCCAGCAGCTCTCGCGGCACAGATACGCAGTATTTT.

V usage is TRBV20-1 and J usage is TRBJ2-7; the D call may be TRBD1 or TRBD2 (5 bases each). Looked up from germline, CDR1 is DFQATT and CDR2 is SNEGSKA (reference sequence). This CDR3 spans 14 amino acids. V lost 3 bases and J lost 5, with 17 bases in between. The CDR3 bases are TGCAGTGCTAGTGATGCAGGGAGCACCGACGAGCAGTACTTC. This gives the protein CSASDAGSTDEQYF.

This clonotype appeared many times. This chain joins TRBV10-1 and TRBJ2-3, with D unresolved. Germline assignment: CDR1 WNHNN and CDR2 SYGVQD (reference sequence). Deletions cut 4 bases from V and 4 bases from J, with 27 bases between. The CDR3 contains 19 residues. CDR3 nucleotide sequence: TGCGCCAGCAGTGTCCGACTGGAAAAGGACGTCGATAGCCCAGATACGCAGTATTTT. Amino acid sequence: CASSVRLEKDVDSPDTQYF.

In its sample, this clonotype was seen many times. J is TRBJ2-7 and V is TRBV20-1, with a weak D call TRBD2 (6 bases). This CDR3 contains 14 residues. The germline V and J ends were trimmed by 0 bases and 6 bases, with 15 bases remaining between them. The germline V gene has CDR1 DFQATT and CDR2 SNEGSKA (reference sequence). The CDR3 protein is CSARDGTARSEQYF. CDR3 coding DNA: TGCAGTGCTAGAGACGGGACTGCGAGGAGCGAGCAGTACTTC.

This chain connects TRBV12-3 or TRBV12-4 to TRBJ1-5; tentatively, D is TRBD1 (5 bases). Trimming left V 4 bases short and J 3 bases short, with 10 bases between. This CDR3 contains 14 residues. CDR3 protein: CASSWGLLNQPQHF. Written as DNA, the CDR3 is TGTGCCAGCAGTTGGGGACTGCTCAATCAGCCCCAGCATTTT.

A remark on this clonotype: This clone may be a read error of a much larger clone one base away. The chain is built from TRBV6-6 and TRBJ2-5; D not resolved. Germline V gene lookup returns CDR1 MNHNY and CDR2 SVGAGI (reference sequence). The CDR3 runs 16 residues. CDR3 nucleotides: TGTGCCAGCAGATACTCTCAATTCGGCCAGCAAGAGACCCAGTACTTC. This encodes CASRYSQFGQQETQYF.

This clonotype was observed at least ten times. Here the CDR3 DNA reads TGCAGTGTTTCTCGACAGGACGAAGCTTTCTTT. This gives the protein CSVSRQDEAFF. The gene calls are TRBV20-1 and TRBJ1-1; perhaps TRBD1 as D (6 bases). Trimming shortened V by 7 bases and J by 8 bases, and 14 bases separated the two germline ends. The CDR3 sequence is 11 residues long. From germline, CDR1 is DFQATT and CDR2 SNEGSKA (reference sequence).